The T cell receptor (beta chain) described here comes from a study of blood T cell repertoires in COVID-19. Sequencing was performed with immunoSEQ multiplex PCR; in TCRdb, only in-frame clones are kept and a portion is missing. The sample yields around 220,000 clones, approximately 80% seen once. Trimming stripped 5 bases from V and 3 bases from J, with 18 bases between. Germline CDR1 and CDR2: MNHEY and SMNVEV (reference sequence). This CDR3 is 16 amino acids long. Material for sequencing was PBMCs or T cells enriched from blood (not recorded which). The TCR originated in a middle-aged woman with acute COVID-19. The rearrangement uses TRBV27 and TRBJ2-3; D is ambiguous. CDR3 protein: CASSTRSGGWTDTQYF. DNA for the CDR3: TGTGCCAGCAGTACCCGATCTGGTGGCTGGACAGATACGCAGTATTTT.